This T cell receptor beta chain was sequenced during a study of cytomegalovirus exposure and HLA in healthy donors. General study findings and limits: Most TCR sequences proved rare, with some public TCRs found in many donors. The authors listed approximately 160 TCR beta chains as cytomegalovirus-associated. Reports indicate that TCR beta sequences accurately predicted the HLA-A and HLA-B alleles of most subjects.

With regard to this clone: Antigen specificity is unknown.

The CDR3 totals 14 residues. V shed 5 bases and J shed 6 bases, with 16 bases lying between them. Germline CDR1 and CDR2: LNHNV and YYDKDF (reference sequence). With 60 Vbeta and 13 Jbeta primers, the PCR was carried out. The repertoire was sequenced with immunoSEQ multiplex PCR; TCRdb's copy has only in-frame clones and lacks some. The sample gives hundreds of thousands of clones, around 66% of which show up once; 2% to 2.5% is in the top ten. Sample: PBMCs. The V call is TRBV15, the J call TRBJ1-1; weak D call: TRBD1 (6 bases). This sequence was found in a female donor in good health and CMV-seronegative. CDR3 coding DNA: TGTGCCACCAGCGCGTATCAAACAGGGCCTGAAGCTTTCTTT. Translated: CATSAYQTGPEAFF.